A selection of T cell receptor beta chains follows, all from one sample in a study of CD8 T cells in Susac syndrome. TCRdb ran MiXCR on the immunoSEQ multiplex PCR reads and lists one entry per CDR3 protein. Of tens of thousands of distinct CDR3 sequences in the sample, about 92% were seen once. Specimen: CD8+ T cells from PBMCs. The receptor set was obtained from a human donor in good health. CDR3s include the opening cysteine and the closing phenylalanine or tryptophan. A D gene is named only where the DNA matches it firmly. The size entry is marked missing in some rows and otherwise reads once, few, many or a size class.

clone_size	j_call	v_call	d_call	cdr3_nt	cdr3_aa
NA	TRBJ1-1	TRBV12-3/TRBV12-4	NA	TGTGCCAGCAGTTTAAAGGCCCCGAACACTGAAGCTTTCTTT	CASSLKAPNTEAFF
NA	TRBJ2-7	TRBV6-5	TRBD1	TGTGCCAGCACTCATAGGGGACAGGGGGATTGCGAGCAGTACTTC	CASTHRGQGDCEQYF
NA	TRBJ1-5	TRBV28	TRBD1	TGTGCCAGCAGTCCGGGGACAGGGCGTCAGCCCCAGCATTTT	CASSPGTGRQPQHF
NA	TRBJ2-5	TRBV2	TRBD1	TGTGCCAGCAAACTTACAGGGGGAGAGACCCAGTACTTC	CASKLTGGETQYF
NA	TRBJ2-7	TRBV7-9	TRBD1	TGTGCCAGCAGCGTCCGACAGGGCGCAGGCTACGAGCAGTACTTC	CASSVRQGAGYEQYF
NA	TRBJ2-3	TRBV9	NA	TGTGCCAGCAGCGTAGCGGGAGATACGCAGTATTTT	CASSVAGDTQYF
once	TRBJ2-3	TRBV2	NA	TGTGCCAGCAGTGAACATCCGGTCCTCTCCACAGATACGCAGTATTTT	CASSEHPVLSTDTQYF
NA	TRBJ2-7	TRBV15	NA	TGTGCCACCAGCAGAAAGGACAGCTCCTACGAGCAGTACTTC	CATSRKDSSYEQYF
NA	TRBJ2-7	TRBV4-1	NA	TGCGCCAGCAGCCAAGTTCAGGGTACGGAACCTGCCTACGAGCAGTACTTC	CASSQVQGTEPAYEQYF
NA	TRBJ2-7	TRBV3-1	TRBD2	TGTGCCAGCAGCCAATGGCAGGGAGGGATGTACGAGCAGTACTTC	CASSQWQGGMYEQYF
NA	TRBJ2-7	TRBV6-1	TRBD1	TGTGCCAGCAGACGAGCCGGGACAGGGCCTTCCTACGAGCAGTACTTC	CASRRAGTGPSYEQYF
NA	TRBJ1-1	TRBV25-1	NA	TGTGCCAGCAGTGAATATAAGGGCTTGAACACTGAAGCTTTCTTT	CASSEYKGLNTEAFF
NA	TRBJ2-1	TRBV7-9	TRBD1	TGTGCCAGCAGCGATCTACAGGGGGCTTTTGTCAATGAGCAGTTCTTC	CASSDLQGAFVNEQFF
NA	TRBJ2-3	TRBV10-3	NA	TGTGCCATCAGTGGGGGGTCGAGCAGCACAGATACGCAGTATTTT	CAISGGSSSTDTQYF
NA	TRBJ2-6	TRBV27	NA	TGTGCCAGCAGTTTATTATGGCACTCTGGGGCCAACGTCCTGACTTTC	CASSLLWHSGANVLTF
NA	TRBJ2-1	TRBV5-4	NA	TGTGCCAGCAGCCTAACTAGAGACAATGAGCAGTTCTTC	CASSLTRDNEQFF
NA	TRBJ2-5	TRBV5-4	TRBD1	TGTGCCAGCAGCCGATCACAGGGGGCTGGGGAGACCCAGTACTTC	CASSRSQGAGETQYF
NA	TRBJ2-5	TRBV6-5	NA	TGTGCCAGCAGTTCTCTTGACTGGGAGCAAGAAGAGACCCAGTACTTC	CASSSLDWEQEETQYF
NA	TRBJ2-3	TRBV12-3/TRBV12-4	TRBD2	TGTGCCAGCAGTTTAACTAGCGGGGCGGGAGATACGCAGTATTTT	CASSLTSGAGDTQYF
NA	TRBJ1-5	TRBV7-8	NA	TGTGCCAGCAGCTCCTCGTGGGATAGCAATCAGCCCCAGCATTTT	CASSSSWDSNQPQHF
NA	TRBJ1-1	TRBV6-1	NA	TGTGCCAGCAGTGAAATGGCTGGGGCCACTGAAGCTTTCTTT	CASSEMAGATEAFF
NA	TRBJ2-2	TRBV7-2	NA	TGTGCCAGCAGCCCCCTTAGGGGCTCGGGTCGTCAGAACACCGGGGAGCTGTTTTTT	CASSPLRGSGRQNTGELFF